The 10 T cell receptor beta chains below come from one sample, sequenced in a study of T-cell memory formation after mild COVID-19. TCRdb reprocessed the 5' RACE reads via MiXCR and lists one record per CDR3 protein. The sample consists of about 540,000 distinct CDR3 sequences, approximately 20% of them appearing once. Sequenced material: PBMCs or a T cell subset sorted from them (not recorded which). These receptors all stem from an adult woman who had mild COVID-19 (a few samples of this study predate the infection). Cell type and time point are not known.

The rearrangement uses TRBV12-3 or TRBV12-4 and TRBJ1-2, with 8 bases that match TRBD1. This CDR3 is built from 15 residues. The trim removed 0 bases at V and 6 bases at J, leaving 6 bases unmatched. The CDR3 DNA reads TGTGCCAGCAGTTTAGCGCAGGGGGCGCAGAATGGCTACACCTTC. Translating gives CASSLAQGAQNGYTF.

The chain links TRBV12-3 or TRBV12-4 to TRBJ2-2; D call uncertain. This CDR3 region has 14 residues. The germline V and J ends were trimmed by 5 bases and 3 bases, with 10 bases remaining between them. The CDR3 protein is CASSPGEHTGELFF. The CDR3 region has the DNA TGTGCCAGCAGTCCAGGAGAACACACCGGGGAGCTGTTTTTT.

This clonotype was seen only a few times. This chain joins TRBV29-1 and TRBJ1-1; D gene uncertain. Trimming pared 5 bases from V and 0 bases from J, leaving 10 bases between. The germline V gene has CDR1 SQVTM and CDR2 ANQGSEA. This CDR3 has 13 residues. The CDR3 region has the DNA TGCAGCGTTCACAGCAGACTGAACACTGAAGCTTTCTTT. It is translated as CSVHSRLNTEAFF.

This clonotype has just a few counts. The chain uses TRBV7-9 and TRBJ2-1; 9 nucleotides match TRBD2. Per the germline V gene, CDR1 is SEHNR and CDR2 is FQNEAQ (reference sequence). Germline trimming cut 5 bases from V and 8 bases from J; bases unmatched to any gene: 10. The CDR3 has 15 residues. CDR3 region: CASSIGTSMTDEQFF. The CDR3 coding sequence is TGTGCCAGCAGCATAGGGACTAGCATGACGGATGAGCAGTTCTTC.

Only one count was recorded for this clonotype. This sequence joins TRBV30 and TRBJ1-2, with a weak D call TRBD1 (6 bases). Trimming cost V 4 bases and J 8 bases, with 17 bases left between them. This CDR3 comprises 13 residues. CDR1 is GTSNPN and CDR2 is SVGIG in the germline V gene (reference sequence). This CDR3 is CAWKESGARGYTF. DNA for the CDR3: TGTGCCTGGAAGGAATCAGGGGCGCGGGGCTACACCTTC.

In this sample, this clonotype turned up many times. The gene calls are TRBV7-3 and TRBJ1-1; D perhaps matches TRBD1 (5 bases). V shed 2 bases and J shed 2 bases, with 12 bases lying between them. Germline CDR1 SGHTA, CDR2 FQGTGA. The CDR3 loop spans 15 amino acids. The DNA of the CDR3 is TGTGCCAGCAGCTTAGGGGGAGGGGTCAACACTGAAGCTTTCTTT. Encoded protein: CASSLGGGVNTEAFF. Using reference TRBV7-3 and TRBJ1-1 for the parts outside the CDR3, the full variable domain is GAGVSQTPSNKVTEKGKYVELRCDPISGHTALYWYRQSLGQGPEFLIYFQGTGAADDSGLPNDRFFAVRPEGSVSTLKIQRTERGDSAVYLCASSLGGGVNTEAFFGQGTRLTVV.

This clonotype has more than one count but fewer than ten. V usage is TRBV7-9 and J usage is TRBJ2-7; D may be TRBD2 (5 bases). The V gene's germline CDR1 is SEHNR and CDR2 FQNEAQ (reference sequence). V gave up 4 bases and J gave up 2 bases, with 12 bases separating them. The CDR3 sequence is 14 residues long. The CDR3 is CASSSSGFAYEQYF. The CDR3 DNA is TGTGCCAGCAGCTCCTCGGGGTTTGCCTACGAGCAGTACTTC.

This clonotype has more than one count but fewer than ten. The chain carries TRBV5-4 and TRBJ1-2; D might be TRBD1 (5 bases). CDR1 SGHNT and CDR2 YYREEE come from the germline V gene (reference sequence). The CDR3 is made up of 15 amino acids. The ends were cut back, 4 bases at V and 4 bases at J, with 17 bases in the middle. The CDR3 bases are TGTGCCAGCAGCCCGCAGCGGGACCTTTCCTATGGCTACACCTTC. Amino acid sequence: CASSPQRDLSYGYTF.

This clonotype was counted once. The gene calls are TRBV6-5 and TRBJ2-2; weak D call: TRBD2 (6 bases). The CDR3 spans 15 residues. Trimming stripped 7 bases from V and 2 bases from J, with 14 bases between. Germline CDR1 MNHEY, CDR2 SVGAGI. The CDR3 reads CASKRGLLNTGELFF. As DNA, the CDR3 is TGTGCCAGCAAAAGAGGACTACTCAACACCGGGGAGCTGTTTTTT.

In this sample, this clonotype turned up a few times. This chain joins TRBV3-1 and TRBJ2-5; the match to TRBD1 covers 7 bases. Germline V gene data show CDR1 as LGHDT and CDR2 as YNNKEL (reference sequence). The CDR3 is 14 residues long. The trim removed 1 base at V and 13 bases at J, leaving 12 bases unmatched. DNA for the CDR3: TGTGCCAGCAGCCAAGCAGGGGGTGGACAAACTCGGTACTTC. This gives the protein CASSQAGGGQTRYF.